These 27 T cell receptor beta chains were all obtained from the same sample, sequenced in a study of OX40 agonist ivuxolimab in advanced cancers. The assay was immunoSEQ multiplex PCR, and TCRdb's table has in-frame clones only and misses some. The table has about 93,000 clones, about 91% seen once. Sample: CD4+ or CD8+ T cells sorted from blood, taken in a trial of the OX40 agonist ivuxolimab. The receptors here all came from an adult with an advanced solid tumor such as melanoma, head and neck, liver or kidney cancer.

The CDR3 coding sequence is TGTGCCAGCAGCTTTAGGGGGGGAACAGATACGCAGTATTTT. It translates to CASSFRGGTDTQYF. The J gene is TRBJ2-3, the V gene TRBV13; the D gene is possibly TRBD2 (7 bases). Trimming cost V 3 bases and J 3 bases, with 10 bases left between them. The CDR3 is 14 amino acids. Germline V CDR1 and CDR2: PRHDT, FYEKMQ (reference sequence).

V usage is TRBV7-8 and J usage is TRBJ2-6; weak D call: TRBD2 (5 bases). V shed 3 bases and J shed 5 bases, with 11 bases lying between them. CDR3 length: 15 residues. Germline V gene lookup returns CDR1 SGHVS and CDR2 FQNEAQ. The CDR3 nucleotides are TGTGCCAGCAGCTTCGGGGAGCTCAGGGCCAACGTCCTGACTTTC. It specifies CASSFGELRANVLTF.

In DNA, the CDR3 is TGTGCCAGCAGCACAGACCGGAGCTATGGCTACACCTTC. It translates to CASSTDRSYGYTF. The chain has TRBV5-4 and TRBJ1-2; unclear D gene. Per germline, CDR1 SGHNT and CDR2 YYREEE (reference sequence). The ends were cut back, 4 bases at V and 4 bases at J, with 11 bases in the middle. This CDR3 contains 13 residues.

The chain carries TRBV4-1 and TRBJ2-1, with no clear D. The CDR3 extends over 19 amino acids. CDR1 and CDR2 (germline): MGHRA, YSYEKL. Trimming took 0 bases from V and 7 from J, leaving 25 bases between them. CDR3 protein: CASSQDLVSGVWGWNEQFF. CDR3 sequence (DNA): TGCGCCAGCAGCCAAGATCTTGTGAGTGGGGTCTGGGGTTGGAATGAGCAGTTCTTC.

J is TRBJ1-6 and V is TRBV19; a possible D gene is TRBD1 (5 bases). Trimming stripped 5 bases from V and 0 bases from J, with 17 bases between. CDR3 length: 18 residues. The germline V gene has CDR1 LNHDA and CDR2 SQIVND (reference sequence). The CDR3 DNA reads TGTGCCAGTAGTCGGACACTGGCCGGTAGCTCCTATAATTCACCCCTCCACTTT. It encodes CASSRTLAGSSYNSPLHF.

As to this clone: The junction departs from germline at one end; a sequencing error may be responsible. The rearrangement joins TRBV10-3 to TRBJ1-1; tentative D call: TRBD1 (5 bases). The CDR3 is made up of 14 amino acids. CDR1 is ENHRY, CDR2 SYGVKD, per germline. As DNA, the CDR3 is TGTGCCAGCAGTCAACGCTGGGGCCACACTGAAGCTTTCTTT. It translates to CASSQRWGHTEAFF.

The rearrangement uses TRBV19 and TRBJ2-1; 9 bases are a match to TRBD2. V shed 5 bases and J 10 bases; nucleotides not matched to a gene: 6. CDR1 LNHDA and CDR2 SQIVND come from the germline V gene (reference sequence). This CDR3 region has 13 residues. The CDR3 nucleotides are TGTGCCAGTAGTTTAGCGGGAGATCGAGAGCAGTTCTTC. As protein: CASSLAGDREQFF.

J is TRBJ2-7 and V is TRBV5-1; D not resolved. The CDR3 totals 14 residues. Germline V lookup: CDR1 SGHRS, CDR2 YFSETQ. The V end was cut by 4 bases, the J end by 2 bases, with 13 bases between. Here the CDR3 reads CASSPLYATYEQYF. The CDR3 DNA sequence: TGCGCCAGCAGCCCCCTATATGCAACCTACGAGCAGTACTTC.

This clone showed up just a few times. This sequence joins TRBV5-6 and TRBJ2-7; D is perhaps TRBD2 (5 bases). The V gene's germline CDR1 is SGHDT and CDR2 YYEEEE. The CDR3 extends over 13 amino acids. The V gene lost 0 bases and the J gene lost 5 bases, with 9 bases spanning the gap. CDR3: CASSLDWRDEQYF. The CDR3 DNA follows: TGTGCCAGCAGCTTGGATTGGCGGGACGAGCAGTACTTC. Complete variable domain (other parts from reference TRBV5-6 and TRBJ2-7): DAGVTQSPTHLIKTRGQQVTLRCSPKSGHDTVSWYQQALGQGPQFIFQYYEEEERQRGNFPDRFSGHQFPNYSSELNVNALLLGDSALYLCASSLDWRDEQYFGPGTRLTVT.

The V call is TRBV6-6, the J call TRBJ2-7, with TRBD1 as a possible D gene (6 bases). Germline CDR1 is MNHNY and CDR2 is SVGAGI (reference sequence). The ends were cut back, 5 bases at V and 0 bases at J, with 11 bases in the middle. The CDR3 loop spans 14 amino acids. CDR3 protein: CASSGSTGSYEQYF. The CDR3 region has the DNA TGTGCCAGCAGTGGATCGACAGGCTCCTACGAGCAGTACTTC.

The CDR3 sequence: CASSAPGLAGYNEQFF. The CDR3 DNA is TGTGCCAGCAGCGCCCCGGGACTAGCGGGGTACAATGAGCAGTTCTTC. V gene TRBV7-2 combines with J gene TRBJ2-1, with 13 bases aligning to TRBD2. The V gene end was trimmed by 5 bases and the J gene end by 4 bases; junction bases not matched to a gene: 5. CDR1 SGHTA and CDR2 FQGNSA come from the germline V gene. This CDR3 contains 16 residues.

CDR3 loop: CASSSPSAGEETQYF. As DNA, the CDR3 is TGTGCCAGCAGTTCCCCATCTGCGGGCGAAGAGACCCAGTACTTC. This chain connects TRBV27 to TRBJ2-5, with a possible D match to TRBD2 (5 bases). CDR3 length equals 15 residues. Germline V gene data show CDR1 as MNHEY and CDR2 as SMNVEV (reference sequence). V gave up 4 bases and J gave up 3 bases, with 15 bases separating them.

V is TRBV19 and J is TRBJ2-3, with D unresolved. This CDR3 spans 13 amino acids. CDR1 and CDR2 from the germline V gene are LNHDA and SQIVND (reference sequence). The ends were cut back, 6 bases at V and 6 bases at J, with 13 bases in the middle. CDR3 in amino acids: CASSSPDSDTQYF. CDR3 sequence (DNA): TGTGCCAGTAGCTCACCAGACTCCGATACGCAGTATTTT.

V is TRBV7-3 and J is TRBJ2-5, with 8 bases fitting TRBD2. The trim removed 2 bases at V and 1 base at J, leaving 3 bases unmatched. The CDR3 totals 15 residues. CDR1 and CDR2 (germline): SGHTA, FQGTGA. In DNA form, the CDR3 reads TGTGCCAGCAGCTTAGGAACTAGCGGCCAAGAGACCCAGTACTTC. This gives the protein CASSLGTSGQETQYF.

The rearrangement links TRBV18 to TRBJ2-7, with D perhaps matching TRBD1 (6 bases). The V and J ends lost 5 bases and 0 bases respectively, with 14 bases between them. The CDR3 runs to 15 residues. The germline V gene encodes CDR1 KGHSH and CDR2 LQKENI. CDR3 protein: CASSEQGPYSYEQYF. The CDR3 region has the DNA TGTGCCAGCTCAGAACAGGGTCCCTACTCCTACGAGCAGTACTTC.

CDR3 DNA sequence: TGTGCCATCAGTGATTCGGGGGGGTCCTACGAGCAGTACTTC. Protein product: CAISDSGGSYEQYF. The chain combines TRBV10-3 with TRBJ2-7, with TRBD2 matching 8 bases. Germline lookup yields CDR1 ENHRY and CDR2 SYGVKD. Unmatched junction bases numbered 2, after V lost 3 bases and J lost 1 base. CDR3 length equals 14 residues.

CDR3 sequence: CASSLLAGGHYEQYF. In nucleotides, the CDR3 is TGTGCCAGCAGCTTATTAGCGGGAGGTCACTACGAGCAGTACTTC. The chain links TRBV11-3 to TRBJ2-7, with TRBD2 matching over 10 bases. The V gene end was trimmed by 2 bases and the J gene end by 3 bases; junction bases not matched to a gene: 4. The length of the CDR3 is 15 residues. Germline loops: CDR1 SGHNT, CDR2 YENEEA.

The chain employs TRBV12-5 and TRBJ2-7; D tentatively fits TRBD1 or TRBD2 (5 bases each). Germline-derived CDR1 and CDR2 are LGHNT and FRNRAP. The CDR3 totals 15 residues. The ends were cut back, 7 bases at V and 2 bases at J, with 18 bases in the middle. The CDR3 region has the DNA TGTGCTAGTGACAAACCTCGGGACGGCCCCTACGAGCAGTACTTC. This encodes CASDKPRDGPYEQYF.

This sequence joins TRBV6-1 and TRBJ1-4; a weak D match, TRBD1 (6 bases). The CDR3 has 14 amino acids. V lost 4 bases to trimming and J lost 6 bases, with 12 bases between them. From germline, CDR1 is MNHNS and CDR2 SASEGT. For the CDR3, the DNA is TGTGCCAGCAGTGCACAGGGAAGGGATGAAAAACTGTTTTTT. It encodes CASSAQGRDEKLFF.

The chain has TRBV19 and TRBJ1-2; 10 bases are a match to TRBD1. Germline assignment: CDR1 LNHDA and CDR2 SQIVND (reference sequence). This CDR3 contains 16 residues. Trimming removed 3 bases from V and 7 bases from J; junction bases left unmatched: 11. The CDR3 DNA follows: TGTGCCAGTAGTATCCTGACCGGGACAGGGGTGTCTGGCTACACCTTC. This codes for CASSILTGTGVSGYTF.

The V and J genes are TRBV6-1 and TRBJ1-5; D is unresolved. The CDR3 is 14 residues long. Germline V gene sequence: CDR1 MNHNS, CDR2 SASEGT. Trimming stripped 7 bases from V and 5 bases from J, with 15 bases between. CDR3 DNA sequence: TGTGCCAGCATTAGGGTTTTGGAGGATCAGCCCCAGCATTTT. It yields the protein CASIRVLEDQPQHF.

This rearrangement joins TRBV11-3 to TRBJ2-1, with unresolved D. CDR3 size: 14 residues. Germline V CDR1 and CDR2: SGHNT, YENEEA. V was cut by 1 base and J by 5 bases, with 9 bases left in between. CDR3 sequence reads: CASSLGRANNEQFF. For the CDR3, the DNA is TGTGCCAGCAGCTTAGGTCGGGCGAACAATGAGCAGTTCTTC.

This sequence joins TRBV5-1 and TRBJ2-5; a weak D match, TRBD1 (7 bases). Trimming stripped 0 bases from V and 1 base from J, with 13 bases between. Germline CDR1 SGHRS, CDR2 YFSETQ. CDR3 length: 16 residues. The CDR3 sequence: CASSLAGRQGQETQYF. The CDR3 bases are TGCGCCAGCAGCTTGGCCGGGAGACAGGGCCAAGAGACCCAGTACTTC.

This chain joins TRBV5-4 and TRBJ2-5; D gene uncertain. The V end lost 0 bases, the J end lost 2 bases, and 8 bases lay between the germline ends. Germline V gene sequence: CDR1 SGHNT, CDR2 YYREEE (reference sequence). The CDR3 consists of 14 residues. The CDR3 protein is CASSLAFAQETQYF. The CDR3 DNA is TGTGCCAGCAGCTTGGCCTTTGCACAAGAGACCCAGTACTTC. Drawing the rest from reference TRBV5-4 and TRBJ2-5, the complete variable domain is ETGVTQSPTHLIKTRGQQVTLRCSSQSGHNTVSWYQQALGQGPQFIFQYYREEENGRGNFPPRFSGLQFPNYSSELNVNALELDDSALYLCASSLAFAQETQYFGPGTRLLVL.

The chain combines TRBV19 with TRBJ2-7, with no clear D. The CDR3 extends over 12 amino acids. Germline V gene lookup returns CDR1 LNHDA and CDR2 SQIVND (reference sequence). Between the trimmed V and J ends, which lost 8 bases and 3 bases, there was a span of 11 bases. CDR3 nucleotides: TGTGCCAGTTCCGGCGAGTACTACGAGCAGTACTTC. This translates into CASSGEYYEQYF.

V and J are TRBV2 and TRBJ2-1; 13 bases agree with TRBD2. J lost 2 bases, V lost 5 bases, and 3 bases had no gene match. Germline V CDR1 and CDR2: SNHLY, FYNNEI. The CDR3 has 16 residues. The CDR3 nucleotides read TGTGCCAGCAGTAGACTAGCGGGGGGCACCTACAATGAGCAGTTCTTC. Amino acid sequence: CASSRLAGGTYNEQFF. The whole variable domain, filled in from reference TRBV2 and TRBJ2-1, reads EPEVTQTPSHQVTQMGQEVILRCVPISNHLYFYWYRQILGQKVEFLVSFYNNEISEKSEIFDDQFSVERPDGSNFTLKIRSTKLEDSAMYFCASSRLAGGTYNEQFFGPGTRLTVL.

V gene TRBV27 combines with J gene TRBJ2-2, with D unclear. The CDR3 runs to 14 residues. The V gene's germline CDR1 is MNHEY and CDR2 SMNVEV (reference sequence). Trimming removed 6 bases from V and 0 bases from J, with 8 bases in between. The CDR3 DNA is TGTGCCAGCAGGAGGAATGCGAACACCGGGGAGCTGTTTTTT. Translating it yields CASRRNANTGELFF.